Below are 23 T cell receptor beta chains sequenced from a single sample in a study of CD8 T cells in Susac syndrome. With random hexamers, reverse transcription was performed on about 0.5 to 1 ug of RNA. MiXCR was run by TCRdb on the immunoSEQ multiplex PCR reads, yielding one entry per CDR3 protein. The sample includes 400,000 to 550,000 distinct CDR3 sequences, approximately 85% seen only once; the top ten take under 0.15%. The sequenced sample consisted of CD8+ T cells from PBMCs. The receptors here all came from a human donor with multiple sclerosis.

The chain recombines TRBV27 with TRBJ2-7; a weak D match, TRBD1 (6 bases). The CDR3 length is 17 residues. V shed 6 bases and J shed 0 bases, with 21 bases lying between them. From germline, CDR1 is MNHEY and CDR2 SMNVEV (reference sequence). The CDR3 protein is CASSGPGQKSASYEQYF. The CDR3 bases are TGTGCCAGCAGCGGACCGGGACAAAAAAGTGCCTCCTACGAGCAGTACTTC.

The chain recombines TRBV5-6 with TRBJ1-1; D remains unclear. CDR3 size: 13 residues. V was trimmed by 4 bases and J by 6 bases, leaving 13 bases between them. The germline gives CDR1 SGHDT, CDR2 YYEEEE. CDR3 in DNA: TGTGCCAGCAGCCTCATGACGGGCTCTGAAGCTTTCTTT. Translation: CASSLMTGSEAFF.

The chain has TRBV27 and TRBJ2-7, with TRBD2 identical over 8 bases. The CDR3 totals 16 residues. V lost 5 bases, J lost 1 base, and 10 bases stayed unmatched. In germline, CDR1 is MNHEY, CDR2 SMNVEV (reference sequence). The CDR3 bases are TGTGCCAGCAGTCCCCCGGGACTAGTGCCGTCCTACGAGCAGTACTTC. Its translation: CASSPPGLVPSYEQYF.

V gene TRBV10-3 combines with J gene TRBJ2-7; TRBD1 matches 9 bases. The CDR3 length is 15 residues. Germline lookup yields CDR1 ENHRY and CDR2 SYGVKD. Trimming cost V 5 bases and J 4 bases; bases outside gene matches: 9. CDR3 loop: CAISPGTGKIYEQYF. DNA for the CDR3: TGTGCCATCAGTCCCGGGACAGGGAAGATTTACGAGCAGTACTTC.

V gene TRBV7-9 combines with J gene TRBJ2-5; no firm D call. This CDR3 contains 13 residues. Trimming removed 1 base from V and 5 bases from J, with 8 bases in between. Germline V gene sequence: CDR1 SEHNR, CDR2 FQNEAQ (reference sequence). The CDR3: CASSLGLDETQYF. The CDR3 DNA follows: TGTGCCAGCAGCTTAGGGCTAGACGAGACCCAGTACTTC.

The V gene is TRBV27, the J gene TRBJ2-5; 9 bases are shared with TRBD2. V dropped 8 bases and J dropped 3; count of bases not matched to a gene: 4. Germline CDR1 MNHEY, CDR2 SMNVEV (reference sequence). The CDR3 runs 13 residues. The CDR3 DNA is TGTGCCAGCGCTTTAGCGGGAGAAGAGACCCAGTACTTC. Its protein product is CASALAGEETQYF.

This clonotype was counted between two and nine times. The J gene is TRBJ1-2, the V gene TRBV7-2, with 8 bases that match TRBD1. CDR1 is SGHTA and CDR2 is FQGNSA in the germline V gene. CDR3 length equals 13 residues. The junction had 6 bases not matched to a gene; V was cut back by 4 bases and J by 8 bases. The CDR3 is CASSSDRGYGYTF. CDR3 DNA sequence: TGTGCCAGCAGCTCTGACAGGGGATACGGCTACACCTTC.

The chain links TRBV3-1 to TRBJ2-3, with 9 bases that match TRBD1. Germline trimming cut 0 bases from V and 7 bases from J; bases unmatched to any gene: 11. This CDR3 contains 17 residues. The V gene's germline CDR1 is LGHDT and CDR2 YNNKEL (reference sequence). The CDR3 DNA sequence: TGTGCCAGCAGCCAAGATCAACGGGACAGGGTTTACCATACGCAGTATTTT. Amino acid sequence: CASSQDQRDRVYHTQYF.

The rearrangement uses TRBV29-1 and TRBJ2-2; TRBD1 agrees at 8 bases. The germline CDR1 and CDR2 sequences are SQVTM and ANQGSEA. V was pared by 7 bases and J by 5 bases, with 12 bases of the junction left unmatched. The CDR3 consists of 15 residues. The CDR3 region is CSALGQGGPTGELFF. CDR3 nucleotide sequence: TGCAGCGCCCTAGGACAGGGAGGCCCTACCGGGGAGCTGTTTTTT.

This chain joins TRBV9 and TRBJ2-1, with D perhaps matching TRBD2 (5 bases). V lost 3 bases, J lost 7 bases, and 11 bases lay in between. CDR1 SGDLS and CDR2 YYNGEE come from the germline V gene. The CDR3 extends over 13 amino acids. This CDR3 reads CASSGVEGNEQFF. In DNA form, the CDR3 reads TGTGCCAGCAGCGGTGTTGAGGGAAATGAGCAGTTCTTC. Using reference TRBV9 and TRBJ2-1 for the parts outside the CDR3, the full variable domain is DSGVTQTPKHLITATGQRVTLRCSPRSGDLSVYWYQQSLDQGLQFLIQYYNGEERAKGNILERFSAQQFPDLHSELNLSSLELGDSALYFCASSGVEGNEQFFGPGTRLTVL.

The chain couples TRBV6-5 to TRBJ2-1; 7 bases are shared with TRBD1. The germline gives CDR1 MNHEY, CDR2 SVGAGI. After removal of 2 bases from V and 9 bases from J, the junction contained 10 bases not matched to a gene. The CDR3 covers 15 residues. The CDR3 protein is CASSYRGQVNGEQFF. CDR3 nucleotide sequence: TGTGCCAGCAGTTACCGCGGACAGGTCAACGGTGAGCAGTTCTTC.

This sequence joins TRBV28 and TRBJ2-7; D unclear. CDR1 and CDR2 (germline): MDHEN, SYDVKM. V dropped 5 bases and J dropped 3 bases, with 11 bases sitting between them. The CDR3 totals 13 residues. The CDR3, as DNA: TGTGCCAGCAGTGAGCTAGGAGACTACGAGCAGTACTTC. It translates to CASSELGDYEQYF.

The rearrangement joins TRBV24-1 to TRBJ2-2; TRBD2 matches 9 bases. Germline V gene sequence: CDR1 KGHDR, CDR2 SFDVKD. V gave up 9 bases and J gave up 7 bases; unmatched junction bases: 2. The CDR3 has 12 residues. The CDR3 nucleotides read TGTGCCACCGGGACTAGCCTCGGGGAGCTGTTTTTT. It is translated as CATGTSLGELFF.

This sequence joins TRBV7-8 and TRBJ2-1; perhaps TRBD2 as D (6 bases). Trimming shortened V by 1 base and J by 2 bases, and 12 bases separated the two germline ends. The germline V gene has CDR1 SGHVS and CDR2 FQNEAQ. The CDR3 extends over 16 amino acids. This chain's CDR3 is CASSLGSGGAYNEQFF. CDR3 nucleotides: TGTGCCAGCAGCTTAGGGTCTGGCGGGGCCTACAATGAGCAGTTCTTC.

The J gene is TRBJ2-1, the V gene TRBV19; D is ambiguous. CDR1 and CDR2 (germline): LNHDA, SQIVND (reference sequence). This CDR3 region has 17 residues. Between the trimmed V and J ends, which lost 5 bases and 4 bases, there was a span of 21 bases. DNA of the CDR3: TGTGCCAGTAGTGGGTATGCCCCCGAATCCCGATACAATGAGCAGTTCTTC. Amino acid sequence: CASSGYAPESRYNEQFF.

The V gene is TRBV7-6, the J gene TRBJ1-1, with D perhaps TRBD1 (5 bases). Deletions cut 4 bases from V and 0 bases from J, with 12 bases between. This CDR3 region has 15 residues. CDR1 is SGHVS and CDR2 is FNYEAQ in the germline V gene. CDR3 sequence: CASSSDRGMNTEAFF. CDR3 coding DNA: TGTGCCAGCAGCTCGGATCGGGGGATGAACACTGAAGCTTTCTTT.

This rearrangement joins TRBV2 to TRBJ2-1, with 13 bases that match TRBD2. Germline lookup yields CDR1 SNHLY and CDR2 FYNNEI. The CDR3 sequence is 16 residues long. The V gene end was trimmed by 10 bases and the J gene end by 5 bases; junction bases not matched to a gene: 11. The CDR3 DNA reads TGTGCCACTCTCTCCCCCGGGACTAGCGGGAACAATGAGCAGTTCTTC. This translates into CATLSPGTSGNNEQFF.

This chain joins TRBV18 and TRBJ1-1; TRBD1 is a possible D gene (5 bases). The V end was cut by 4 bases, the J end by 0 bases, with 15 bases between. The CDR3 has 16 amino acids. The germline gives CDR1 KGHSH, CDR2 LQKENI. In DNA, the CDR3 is TGTGCCAGCTCACTCACCTCCGGGACGGTGAACACTGAAGCTTTCTTT. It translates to CASSLTSGTVNTEAFF.

This CDR3 is CATSDPDRGGNTGELFF. CDR3 in DNA: TGTGCCACCAGTGATCCCGACAGGGGAGGGAACACCGGGGAGCTGTTTTTT. The chain joins TRBV24-1 to TRBJ2-2, with 8 bases fitting TRBD1. The junction had 6 bases not matched to a gene; V was cut back by 3 bases and J by 1 base. The germline gives CDR1 KGHDR, CDR2 SFDVKD. The CDR3 consists of 17 residues.

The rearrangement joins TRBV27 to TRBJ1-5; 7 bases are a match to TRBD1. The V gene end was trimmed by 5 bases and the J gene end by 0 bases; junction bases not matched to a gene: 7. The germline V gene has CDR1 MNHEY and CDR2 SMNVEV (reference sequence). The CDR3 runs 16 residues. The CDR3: CASSPSTGFSNQPQHF. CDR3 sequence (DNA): TGTGCCAGCAGTCCTTCGACAGGGTTTAGCAATCAGCCCCAGCATTTT.

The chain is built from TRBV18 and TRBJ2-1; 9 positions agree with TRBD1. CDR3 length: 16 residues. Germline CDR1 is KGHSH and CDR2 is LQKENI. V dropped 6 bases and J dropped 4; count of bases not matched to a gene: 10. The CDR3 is CASSPIGTGLYNEQFF. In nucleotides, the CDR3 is TGTGCCAGCTCTCCAATCGGGACAGGGCTGTACAATGAGCAGTTCTTC.

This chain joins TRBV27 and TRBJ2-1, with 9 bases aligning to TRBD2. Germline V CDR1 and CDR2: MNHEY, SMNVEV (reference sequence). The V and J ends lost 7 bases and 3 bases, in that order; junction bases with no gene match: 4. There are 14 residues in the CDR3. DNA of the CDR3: TGTGCCAGCACCGGACTAGCGATCTACAATGAGCAGTTCTTC. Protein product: CASTGLAIYNEQFF.

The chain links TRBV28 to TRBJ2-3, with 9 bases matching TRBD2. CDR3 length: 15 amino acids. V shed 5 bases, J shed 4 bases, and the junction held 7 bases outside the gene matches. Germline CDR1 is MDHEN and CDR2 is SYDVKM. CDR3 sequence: CASSILAGVPDTQYF. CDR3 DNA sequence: TGTGCCAGCAGTATTTTAGCGGGAGTTCCAGATACGCAGTATTTT.